This TCR beta chain was retrieved from a study of control samples from healthy donors and cancer patients. This clone was found once. The CDR3 extends over 14 amino acids. Trimming cost V 7 bases and J 5 bases; bases outside gene matches: 8. Germline V lookup: CDR1 SGHRS, CDR2 YFSETQ. TCRdb keeps only in-frame clones here, not all; method: immunoSEQ multiplex PCR. The table has some 170,000 clones, nearly 96% seen once. V usage is TRBV5-1 and J usage is TRBJ2-1; TRBD2 matches 8 bases. The material sequenced was blood. The receptor's source is a woman under 40 in good health. CDR3 DNA: TGCGCCAGCTCCGGGGGGGGGATTGACAATGAGCAGTTCTTC. Its translation is CASSGGGIDNEQFF.